The clone carrying this T cell receptor (beta chain) was found once. Its antigen is currently unknown. Treatment denoted: oral pan-JAK inhibitor, 5-10 mg twice daily. Alopecia areata patients gave lesional scalp punch biopsies and peripheral blood samples. This specimen belongs to a study of CD8+ T cells in alopecia areata. Study-wide points: Numerous expanded lesional clones remained in scalp and blood during tofacitinib.

This CDR3 is built from 10 residues. Germline CDR1 reads DFQATT; CDR2 reads SNEGSKA (reference sequence). V was cut by 8 bases and J by 4 bases, with 8 bases left in between. Extracted from the samples, RNA was reverse transcribed into cDNA to serve as the sequencing template. Libraries were prepared by immunoSEQ multiplex PCR; TCRdb keeps only in-frame clonotypes and omits some of them. The sample carries 150,000 to 200,000 clones, roughly 64% recorded once. The chain recombines TRBV20-1 with TRBJ2-5, with no clear D. The input for sequencing was CD8+ T cells sorted from blood, taken at week 24, from a patient treated with tofacitinib. The sequence derives from a human donor with alopecia areata. CDR3 nucleotides: TGCAGTCCTACAGTAGAGACCCAGTACTTC. It encodes CSPTVETQYF.